This T cell receptor beta chain is drawn from a study of vaccination and CD4 T cells after COVID-19. Study details: The convalescents, six males and four females, included two who were Hispanic. Median time from second vaccine dose to sampling was about 70 days (14 to 241).

This clonotype was found a few times. As yet, its antigen is unknown. Cultured CD4+ T cells had their DNA profiled by the Oncomine TCR Beta short-read assay. TCRdb analysed the PCR reads with MiXCR anew, one entry per CDR3 protein. The repertoire includes 7,000 to 8,500 distinct CDR3 sequences, around 60% of them detected once, and 34% sits in the top ten. General observations from the study: Median SARS-CoV-2-reactive clonotype numbers went from roughly 19 to 38; this increase was not significant.

Regarding treatment: roughly ten-day PBMC culture with coronavirus spike peptide pools or control peptides (ViraFEST assay). Input material: CD4+ T cells from blood, cultured in vitro. This clonotype originated in a human donor who had recovered from COVID-19.

The CDR3 region has the DNA TGCAGTGCTAGAGTACAGGGAGGGACAGTTGTCGGCCCCGGGGAGACCCAGTACTTC. This encodes CSARVQGGTVVGPGETQYF. This chain joins TRBV20-1 and TRBJ2-5, with D perhaps being TRBD1 or TRBD2 (7 bases each). Germline lookup yields CDR1 DFQATT and CDR2 SNEGSKA (reference sequence). V was pared by 1 base and J by 5 bases, with 29 bases between. There are 19 residues in the CDR3.